Below, one TCR beta chain is given with its context. This sample stems from a study of blood T cell repertoires in COVID-19. The wider study: Samples of COVID-19 (acute and convalescent) were obtained from the United States, Italy and Spain. From T cells, B-cell-depleted T cells, or PBMCs came the material, which was cDNA or gDNA.

There are 14 residues in the CDR3. V lost 1 base and J lost 6, with 12 bases in between. The germline gives CDR1 SEHNR, CDR2 FQNEAQ (reference sequence). Assay used: immunoSEQ multiplex PCR; TCRdb lists only in-frame clones, some missing. The repertoire consists of some 190,000 clones, with roughly 83% occurring once and the leading ten covering roughly 3.2%. Participants' reported clinical history set cohort assignment. Either two negative PCRs, clearance, or symptom resolution qualified Cohort 3 donors as recovered. The TCR comes from a woman in her thirties who had recovered from COVID-19. Sequencing used PBMCs or T cells enriched from blood (not recorded which). The chain has TRBV7-9 and TRBJ1-2; TRBD1 might be the D (5 bases). The CDR3 DNA is TGTGCCAGCAGCTTAGGGACATCGGGTAATGGCTACACCTTC. The encoded protein is CASSLGTSGNGYTF.